The subject of this entry is one T cell receptor beta chain. The sample comes from a study of blood T cell repertoires in COVID-19. At the level of the study: There were acute and convalescent COVID-19 samples, and they came from the United States, Italy and Spain. T cells, B-cell-depleted T cells, or PBMCs provided the cDNA or gDNA that served as material.

In the original workflow: From reference gene primer amplification, estimates of nucleated cell counts were derived. Assay: immunoSEQ multiplex PCR; the TCRdb copy retains only in-frame clones and omits some. The V and J calls and clone size were taken over from that table, and D and trimming were inferred from the DNA. Here the sample spans over 150,000 clones, roughly 80% being singletons. The ends were cut back, 5 bases at V and 0 bases at J, with 8 bases in the middle. CDR1 is SEHNR, CDR2 FQNEAQ, per germline (reference sequence). The CDR3 loop spans 14 amino acids. The chain joins TRBV7-9 to TRBJ1-3; D perhaps matches TRBD1 (6 bases). The sequence was obtained from a woman aged 55-70 years with acute or convalescent COVID-19. Sequencing input: peripheral blood. The CDR3 coding sequence is TGTGCCAGCAGCAAACAGGGCTCTGGAAACACCATATATTTT. Its protein product is CASSKQGSGNTIYF.